These 21 T cell receptor beta chains were all obtained from the same sample, sequenced in a study of CD8 T cells in ankylosing spondylitis. Their cognate antigens are unknown. TCRdb analysed the 5' RACE reads with MiXCR anew, one entry per CDR3 protein. In the table there are 500,000 to 650,000 distinct CDR3 sequences, under 5.5% of which are singletons. Study findings and constraints: Characteristic, it appeared, of ankylosing spondylitis blood was a TCR beta motif of fewer than 10 highly homologous variants.

The material sequenced was blood, either unsorted or a sorted T cell fraction (not recorded which). All receptors come from a male donor with ankylosing spondylitis.

This clonotype was counted many times. The rearrangement uses TRBV5-1 and TRBJ1-1; D is undetermined. Germline lookup yields CDR1 SGHRS and CDR2 YFSETQ. Trimming stripped 7 bases from V and 8 bases from J, with 18 bases between. The CDR3 is 13 residues long. CDR3 loop: CASALISGAEAFF. The CDR3 coding sequence is TGCGCCAGCGCCTTAATTTCGGGCGCCGAAGCTTTCTTT.

As to this clonotype: Possible read error: a much larger clone is one base away. This chain uses TRBV12-3 or TRBV12-4 with TRBJ1-5; D remains unclear. This CDR3 spans 14 amino acids. The CDR3 DNA reads as TGTACCAGCAACCCCGGTGGTAGCAATCAGCCCCAGCATTTT. This translates into CTSNPGGSNQPQHF.

The genes are TRBV5-1 and TRBJ2-1; 14 bases fit TRBD2. With V trimmed by 5 bases and J by 0 bases, 7 bases remained unmatched. CDR3 length: 18 amino acids. Germline V lookup: CDR1 SGHRS, CDR2 YFSETQ. The CDR3 sequence: CASSCGLAGGSSYNEQFF. For the CDR3, the DNA is TGCGCCAGCAGTTGTGGACTAGCGGGAGGAAGCTCCTACAATGAGCAGTTCTTC.

This clonotype was detected many times. The chain is built from TRBV15 and TRBJ2-3, with D unresolved. V lost 0 bases and J 3 bases, leaving 7 bases between the germline ends. There are 14 residues in the CDR3. Germline V CDR1 and CDR2: LNHNV, YYDKDF (reference sequence). For the CDR3, the DNA is TGTGCCACCAGCAGAGAAACCGTGACAGATACGCAGTATTTT. This translates into CATSRETVTDTQYF.

The rearrangement uses TRBV4-1 and TRBJ2-2; a possible D gene is TRBD1 (5 bases). The germline V gene has CDR1 MGHRA and CDR2 YSYEKL. V was shortened by 4 bases and J by 1 base, with 10 bases between the two germline ends. The CDR3 runs 15 residues. This chain's CDR3 is CASSRPGQNTGELFF. CDR3 bases: TGCGCCAGCAGCCGGCCAGGGCAGAACACCGGGGAGCTGTTTTTT.

This clonotype was observed many times. The chain uses TRBV29-1 and TRBJ2-7; 8 bases map to TRBD2. Looked up from germline, CDR1 is SQVTM and CDR2 is ANQGSEA. The V and J ends lost 8 bases and 0 bases, in that order; junction bases with no gene match: 21. This CDR3 contains 18 residues. CDR3 sequence reads: CSTLGASGRTKSSYEQYF. The DNA for the CDR3 is TGCAGCACCCTCGGGGCTAGCGGGCGAACGAAGAGCTCCTACGAGCAGTACTTC.

This clonotype showed up many times. CDR3 residues: CASSQAEGSGNEQFF. The CDR3 coding sequence is TGCGCCAGCAGCCAAGCAGAAGGGTCCGGGAATGAGCAGTTCTTC. The chain links TRBV4-3 to TRBJ2-1; D gene uncertain. The CDR3 extends over 15 amino acids. Germline-derived CDR1 and CDR2 are LGHNA and YSLEER. Trimming pared 1 base from V and 7 bases from J, leaving 14 bases between.

This clonotype was found many times. This chain links TRBV7-2 with TRBJ2-1; TRBD2 is a possible D gene (5 bases). Germline lookup yields CDR1 SGHTA and CDR2 FQGNSA. Trimming took off 5 bases at V and 3 bases at J, with 11 bases between the two ends. This CDR3 has 14 residues. The CDR3 bases are TGTGCCAGCAGCGGCGACGGGATCTACAATGAGCAGTTCTTC. This sequence encodes CASSGDGIYNEQFF.

The table lists this clonotype with many counts. The chain is built from TRBV20-1 and TRBJ1-5, with a possible D match to TRBD1 (5 bases). Germline-derived CDR1 and CDR2 are DFQATT and SNEGSKA (reference sequence). V was shortened by 1 base and J by 4 bases, with 11 bases between the two germline ends. CDR3 length: 14 residues. DNA for the CDR3: TGCAGTGCTAGAGCGTGGGGGGGGAATCAGCCCCAGCATTTT. Amino acids: CSARAWGGNQPQHF.

This clonotype was counted at least ten times. The rearrangement uses TRBV6-1 and TRBJ1-5, with D possibly TRBD1 on 5 matching bases. V lost 5 bases, J lost 5 bases, and 10 bases lay in between. The CDR3 loop spans 13 amino acids. In germline, CDR1 is MNHNS, CDR2 SASEGT. CDR3 loop: CASSKGLYQPQHF. Written as DNA, the CDR3 is TGTGCCAGCAGTAAGGGACTGTATCAGCCCCAGCATTTT.

This clonotype has ten or more counts. V usage is TRBV5-1 and J usage is TRBJ1-4, with TRBD1 matching over 9 bases. Per the germline V gene, CDR1 is SGHRS and CDR2 is YFSETQ. The CDR3 loop spans 14 amino acids. The V segment lost 4 bases and the J segment 7 bases; nucleotides outside the gene matches: 5. In DNA, the CDR3 is TGCGCCAGCAGCGGGACAGGGATTCTTGAAAAACTGTTTTTT. Residues: CASSGTGILEKLFF. Full variable domain (outside the CDR3, taken from reference TRBV5-1 and TRBJ1-4): KAGVTQTPRYLIKTRGQQVTLSCSPISGHRSVSWYQQTPGQGLQFLFEYFSETQRNKGNFPGRFSGRQFSNSRSEMNVSTLELGDSALYLCASSGTGILEKLFFGSGTQLSVL.

This clonotype was observed at least ten times. V is TRBV25-1 and J is TRBJ2-3, with D possibly being TRBD1 (5 bases). Germline CDR1 and CDR2: MGHDK and SYGVNS. V was pared by 7 bases and J by 0 bases, with 11 bases between. The CDR3 runs to 14 residues. Here the CDR3 DNA reads TGTGCCAGCAAACGCAGGGCTAGCACAGATACGCAGTATTTT. Amino acid sequence: CASKRRASTDTQYF.

This clonotype occurred many times. The chain uses TRBV24-1 and TRBJ2-1; 11 positions agree with TRBD2. The germline CDR1 and CDR2 sequences are KGHDR and SFDVKD. V was pared by 4 bases and J by 5 bases, with 6 bases of the junction left unmatched. The CDR3 is 16 amino acids. CDR3 bases: TGTGCCACCAGTGACGGACTAGCGGGTGAGCACAATGAGCAGTTCTTC. This translates into CATSDGLAGEHNEQFF.

This clonotype came up many times. CDR3: CASSLSSGAFKEQFF. Written as DNA, the CDR3 is TGTGCCAGCAGTTTATCTAGCGGGGCTTTTAAGGAGCAGTTCTTC. The rearrangement uses TRBV2 and TRBJ2-1; TRBD2 matches 9 bases. CDR1 is SNHLY, CDR2 FYNNEI, per germline. V dropped 5 bases and J dropped 10; count of bases not matched to a gene: 12. CDR3 size: 15 residues.

This clonotype was counted at least ten times. This chain connects TRBV3-1 to TRBJ1-1; TRBD1 agrees at 7 bases. CDR1 and CDR2 from the germline V gene are LGHDT and YNNKEL (reference sequence). V lost 4 bases and J lost 10; bases outside the gene matches: 9. This CDR3 contains 13 residues. CDR3 coding DNA: TGTGCCAGCAGCCCACAATCCAGACAGGGAGCTTTCTTT. As protein: CASSPQSRQGAFF.

At least ten counts were recorded for this clonotype. V usage is TRBV15 and J usage is TRBJ2-5, with TRBD1 as a possible D gene (6 bases). Germline CDR1 reads LNHNV; CDR2 reads YYDKDF (reference sequence). CDR3 size: 13 residues. The V gene lost 3 bases and the J gene lost 5 bases, with 10 bases spanning the gap. The CDR3 region has the DNA TGTGCCACCAGCAGGGACAGTTCGGAGACCCAGTACTTC. It encodes CATSRDSSETQYF.

This clonotype was recorded at least ten times. The V call is TRBV28, the J call TRBJ1-5; 7 nucleotides match TRBD1. Per the germline V gene, CDR1 is MDHEN and CDR2 is SYDVKM. The CDR3 extends over 15 amino acids. The trim removed 7 bases at V and 6 bases at J, leaving 12 bases unmatched. The CDR3 bases are TGTGCCAGCAACCCTCACAGGGGCCTGGGTCAGCCCCAGCATTTT. It encodes CASNPHRGLGQPQHF.

This clonotype was seen at least ten times. The V gene is TRBV24-1, the J gene TRBJ2-7; D is perhaps TRBD2 (7 bases). The V gene's germline CDR1 is KGHDR and CDR2 SFDVKD. V dropped 5 bases and J dropped 6 bases, with 13 bases sitting between them. The CDR3 totals 13 residues. CDR3 bases: TGTGCCACCAGTGTTGGAGGGGGGGCCGAGCAGTACTTC. It is translated as CATSVGGGAEQYF.

This clonotype was seen repeatedly, ten times or more. The chain joins TRBV20-1 to TRBJ1-1; D perhaps matches TRBD1 (5 bases). The CDR3 length is 11 residues. The germline CDR1 and CDR2 sequences are DFQATT and SNEGSKA (reference sequence). The ends were cut back, 6 bases at V and 8 bases at J, with 13 bases in the middle. As DNA, the CDR3 is TGCAGTGCCTCCCACCGGGGCGAAGCTTTCTTT. Residues: CSASHRGEAFF.

This clonotype was counted at least ten times. The chain joins TRBV20-1 to TRBJ1-2; 7 bases map to TRBD1. CDR3 length: 14 residues. J gave up 0 bases and V 2 bases, and 3 bases lay outside the gene matches. CDR1 and CDR2 (germline): DFQATT, SNEGSKA (reference sequence). The CDR3 DNA follows: TGCAGTGCTAGACGGGACAGTACTAACTATGGCTACACCTTC. This translates into CSARRDSTNYGYTF.

Ten or more counts support this clonotype. The chain links TRBV18 to TRBJ2-7, with 8 bases that match TRBD1. The CDR3 length is 14 residues. Trimming at V came to 8 bases and at J to 5 bases, leaving 11 bases not matched to a gene. The germline V gene has CDR1 KGHSH and CDR2 LQKENI. This chain's CDR3 is CASSPRDRGHEQYF. The CDR3 DNA sequence: TGTGCCAGCAGTCCCCGAGACAGGGGTCACGAGCAGTACTTC.